What follows describes a single TCR beta chain. This clonotype was counted only a few times. The clone's antigen remains unknown. No base-level quality is on record; no much larger clone is a single base apart. The library was generated by 5' RACE. Sequencing was carried out with an Illumina HiSeq 2500. A second PCR of roughly 7 to 11 cycles was performed with a sample-barcoded 5' primer and a J-beta primer mix. A template-switch 5' adaptor carrying 12 random nucleotides introduced a unique molecular identifier onto each TCR beta cDNA molecule. Each sample yielded at least 2.5 million CDR3-containing paired-end reads. First-strand cDNA was synthesized from all RNA with the Mint cDNA synthesis kit, primed by a TRBC-specific oligonucleotide. After uracil-DNA glycosylase treatment, a first 18-cycle PCR used universal primers M1SS and BC2_uni_R on all cDNA. As for how the authors treated the data: For normalization, 1 million high-quality reads, each with a distinct molecular identifier, were randomly selected from each sample. Reads sharing molecular identifiers were discarded rather than binned into consensus sequences. MiTCR, run with a Q25 quality threshold and the strictest error-elimination algorithm, handled CDR3 identification, clonotype clustering and error correction. A nonparametric unseen species model with Euler transformation was used to estimate lower-bound total TCR beta diversity. The public reads were reanalyzed by TCRdb: fastp trimming at Q25, MiXCR alignment, in-frame beta chains only. Rows matching on CDR3 protein sequence are summarized as one entry with the most common DNA and genes. What appears here as the V and J calls and clone size reflects TCRdb's work, not the paper's. Present in this sample are roughly 930,000 distinct CDR3 sequences, around 48% of which were seen just once. About an eighth of the sample goes to the ten largest clones.

The 40 or so donors, aged 6 to 90 years, were systemically healthy Caucasian individuals from Russia. Each donor gave 8 to 10 milliliters of peripheral blood, drawn into EDTA-treated Vacutainer tubes. Ficoll-Paque density-gradient centrifugation was used to isolate PBMCs, with at least 6.5 million per sample. Total RNA, at least 5.5 micrograms per sample, was extracted from PBMCs with Trizol reagent. For every donor, an aliquot of PBMCs went through flow cytometry to measure the percentages of naive CD45RAhigh/CD27high T cells. These data originate in a study of blood T cells in healthy people across ages (dated by TCRdb to between 2014 and 2017). As for the study more broadly: In model experiments, roughly one uniquely barcoded TCR beta cDNA molecule per two T cells was captured by template switching. Using deep sequencing normalized with unique cDNA molecular identifiers, the study measured how TCR beta repertoire diversity changes with age. Four age groups were formed from the donors: young (average roughly 15 years), middle-aged (approximately 39), aged (under 70) and long-lived (about 75). To avoid experimental bias, donors of different ages were distributed randomly across sequencing lanes. The study analyzed two additional independent replicas of 1 million unique cDNA reads from the same blood draw for two donors, one aged 18 to 30 and one aged 80 or older. Here is what the overall study found, with its caveats: Since profiling was done on bulk unsorted PBMCs, naive and antigen-experienced compartments could not be conclusively compared. Compared with the aged group, the long-lived group had more naive CD4+ T cells, fewer expanded clones and increased TCR diversity, a pattern suggesting age selection. Observed TCR beta diversity correlated strongly with the percentage of naive T cells measured by flow cytometry. Estimates of total diversity based on one million sequenced T cells were regarded as lower bounds and as underestimates. Because the CMV infection status of the donors was unknown, age-related changes in expanded clonotypes may potentially have been confounded. Observed TCR beta diversity per million T cells fell roughly linearly with age, and a significant reduction was already apparent by age around 40.

The germline V gene sets CDR1 to SGDLS and CDR2 to YYNGEE. From the cysteine through the phenylalanine, the CDR3 covers 18 amino acids. Just the 54-base CDR3 DNA is kept, in frame starting at base 1. The V end gives up 0 bases and the J end 8 bases, leaving 15 bases in the junction not matched to a gene. The specimen sequenced was blood. This TCR came from a man aged 25 to 45 in good health. Recombination connected TRBV9 to TRBJ2-1, and TRBD2 aligns with 9 junction nucleotides. The CDR3 sequence is CASSVGPGVGGGAHEQFF. The nucleotides are TGTGCCAGCAGCGTAGGTCCAGGTGTGGGCGGGGGGGCACATGAGCAGTTCTTC.